This T cell receptor (beta chain) was captured in a study of shared clonotypes between healthy human individuals. Several immunoSEQ 96-well plates shared each subset's DNA, each plate a replicate. Clones were read by immunoSEQ multiplex PCR, and TCRdb kept only the in-frame ones, dropping some. The profile shows just over 2,000,000 clones, 85% to 95% of them singletons. The germline V gene has CDR1 SGHAT and CDR2 FQNNGV. Trimming left V 5 bases short and J 0 bases short, with 5 bases between. There are 13 residues in the CDR3. The sequencing input was naive CD4+ T cells sorted from blood. This sample's subset: CD45RA+ positively selected. This chain joins TRBV11-2 and TRBJ1-3; no firm D call. The source is a man between 18 and 29 years old in good health. Here the CDR3 reads CASSAVSGNTIYF. CDR3 DNA: TGTGCCAGCAGCGCCGTCTCTGGAAACACCATATATTTT.